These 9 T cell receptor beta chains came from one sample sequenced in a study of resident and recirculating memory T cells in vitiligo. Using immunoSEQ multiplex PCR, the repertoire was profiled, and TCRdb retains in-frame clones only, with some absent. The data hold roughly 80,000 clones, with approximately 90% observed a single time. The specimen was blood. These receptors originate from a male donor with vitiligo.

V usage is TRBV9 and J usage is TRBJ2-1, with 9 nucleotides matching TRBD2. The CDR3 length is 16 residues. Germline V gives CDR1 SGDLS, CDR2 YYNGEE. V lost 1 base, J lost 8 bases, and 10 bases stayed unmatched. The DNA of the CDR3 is TGTGCCAGCAGCGTACCCTCTAGCGGGATTATTCATGAGCAGTTCTTC. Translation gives CASSVPSSGIIHEQFF.

CDR3 nucleotides: TGCGCCAGCAGGCGAGGTACCGGAGCCAAAAACATTCAGTACTTC. The encoded protein is CASRRGTGAKNIQYF. J is TRBJ2-4 and V is TRBV10-2; D is ambiguous. Germline V gene data show CDR1 as WSHSY and CDR2 as SAAADI. This CDR3 has 15 residues. The V gene lost 6 bases and the J gene lost 0 bases, with 12 bases spanning the gap.

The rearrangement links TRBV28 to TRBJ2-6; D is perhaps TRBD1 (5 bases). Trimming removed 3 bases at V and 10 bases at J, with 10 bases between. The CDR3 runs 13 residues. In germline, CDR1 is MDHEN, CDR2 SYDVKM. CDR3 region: CASSFPQANVLTF. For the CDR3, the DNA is TGTGCCAGCAGTTTCCCACAGGCGAACGTCCTGACTTTC.

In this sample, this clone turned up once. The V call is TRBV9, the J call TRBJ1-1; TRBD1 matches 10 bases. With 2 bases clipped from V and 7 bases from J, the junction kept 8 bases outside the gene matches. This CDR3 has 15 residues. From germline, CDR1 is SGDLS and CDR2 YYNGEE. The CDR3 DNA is TGTGCCAGCAGCGTGCCATCGACAGGGGGCCATGAAGCTTTCTTT. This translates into CASSVPSTGGHEAFF.

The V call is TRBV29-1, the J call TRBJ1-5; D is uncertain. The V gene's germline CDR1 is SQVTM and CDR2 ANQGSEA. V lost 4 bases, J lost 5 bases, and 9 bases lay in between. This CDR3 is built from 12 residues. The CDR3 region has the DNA TGCAGCGTTGGATTCGGGGATCAGCCCCAGCATTTT. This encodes CSVGFGDQPQHF.

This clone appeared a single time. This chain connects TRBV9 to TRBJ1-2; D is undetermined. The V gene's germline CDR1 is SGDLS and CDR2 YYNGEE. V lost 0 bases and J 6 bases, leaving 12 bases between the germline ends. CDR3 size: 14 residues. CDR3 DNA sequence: TGTGCCAGCAGCGTAGTTCCGGGGTACGATGGCTACACCTTC. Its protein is CASSVVPGYDGYTF. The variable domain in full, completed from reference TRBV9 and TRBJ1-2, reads DSGVTQTPKHLITATGQRVTLRCSPRSGDLSVYWYQQSLDQGLQFLIQYYNGEERAKGNILERFSAQQFPDLHSELNLSSLELGDSALYFCASSVVPGYDGYTFGSGTRLTVV.

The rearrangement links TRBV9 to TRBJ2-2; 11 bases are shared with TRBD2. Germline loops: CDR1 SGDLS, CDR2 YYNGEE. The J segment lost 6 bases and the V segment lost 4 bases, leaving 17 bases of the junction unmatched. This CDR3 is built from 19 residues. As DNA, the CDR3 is TGTGCCAGCAGCCCGAGAGGGGGGCTAGCGGGAGGTTCTGCCGGGGAGCTGTTTTTT. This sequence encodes CASSPRGGLAGGSAGELFF.

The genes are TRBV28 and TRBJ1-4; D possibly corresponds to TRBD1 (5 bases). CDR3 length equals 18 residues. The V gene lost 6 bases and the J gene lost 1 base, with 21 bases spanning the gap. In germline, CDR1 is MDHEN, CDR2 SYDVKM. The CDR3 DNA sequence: TGTGCCAGCAGCTATTACCCATCAGTGGGGGGAACTAATGAAAAACTGTTTTTT. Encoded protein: CASSYYPSVGGTNEKLFF.

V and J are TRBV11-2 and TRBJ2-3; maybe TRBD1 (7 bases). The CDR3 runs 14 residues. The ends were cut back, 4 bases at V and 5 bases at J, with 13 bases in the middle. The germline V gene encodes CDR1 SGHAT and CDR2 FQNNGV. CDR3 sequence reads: CASSSAGTVDTQYF. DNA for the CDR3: TGTGCCAGCAGCTCCGCGGGGACAGTAGATACGCAGTATTTT.